A selection of T cell receptor beta chains follows, all from one sample in a study of shared clonotypes between healthy human individuals. Measured with immunoSEQ multiplex PCR; TCRdb has only the in-frame clones, and not every one. The sample carries approximately 2.4 million clones, roughly 95% recorded once. The sample taken for sequencing was naive CD4+ T cells sorted from blood. These receptor sequences come from a young man in good health. Each CDR3 is given with its conserved first and last residue. The order of the fields is D gene, clone size, CDR3 length, V gene, J gene, CDR3 protein, CDR3 DNA. A D gene is named only where the DNA matches it firmly. The size field is filled for only some rows; it gives once, few, many or a size class.

d_call: TRBD2; clone_size: NA; cdr3_length: 17; v_call: TRBV11-2; j_call: TRBJ2-7; cdr3_aa: CASSPPDLWREVYEQYF; cdr3_nt: TGTGCCAGCAGCCCGCCGGATCTTTGGCGGGAGGTCTACGAGCAGTACTTC
d_call: NA; clone_size: NA; cdr3_length: 13; v_call: TRBV6-5; j_call: TRBJ2-1; cdr3_aa: CASQSLASNEQFF; cdr3_nt: TGTGCCAGCCAAAGTCTGGCGTCCAATGAGCAGTTCTTC
d_call: NA; clone_size: NA; cdr3_length: 13; v_call: TRBV7-6; j_call: TRBJ2-1; cdr3_aa: CASSIAGGNEQFF; cdr3_nt: TGTGCCAGCAGCATCGCCGGAGGCAATGAGCAGTTCTTC
d_call: TRBD2; clone_size: NA; cdr3_length: 16; v_call: TRBV12-5; j_call: TRBJ2-5; cdr3_aa: CASGLSVVRGGITQYF; cdr3_nt: TGTGCTAGTGGTTTAAGTGTTGTTCGGGGGGGCATAACCCAGTACTTC
d_call: NA; clone_size: NA; cdr3_length: 15; v_call: TRBV6-1; j_call: TRBJ1-6; cdr3_aa: CASSGDRISNSPLHF; cdr3_nt: TGTGCCAGCAGTGGAGACAGGATAAGTAATTCACCCCTCCACTTT
d_call: NA; clone_size: NA; cdr3_length: 16; v_call: TRBV7-9; j_call: TRBJ2-6; cdr3_aa: CASSPGDSAGANVLTF; cdr3_nt: TGTGCCAGCAGCCCGGGGGATAGCGCTGGGGCCAACGTCCTGACTTTC
d_call: NA; clone_size: NA; cdr3_length: 16; v_call: TRBV7-2; j_call: TRBJ2-5; cdr3_aa: CASSLNGGALVETQYF; cdr3_nt: TGTGCCAGCAGCTTAAACGGGGGTGCGTTGGTAGAGACCCAGTACTTC
d_call: TRBD2; clone_size: few; cdr3_length: 16; v_call: TRBV4-3; j_call: TRBJ2-2; cdr3_aa: CASSQGTSGRTGELFF; cdr3_nt: TGCGCCAGCAGCCAAGGGACTAGCGGGAGAACCGGGGAGCTGTTTTTT
d_call: NA; clone_size: NA; cdr3_length: 11; v_call: TRBV27; j_call: TRBJ2-1; cdr3_aa: CASAGLYGQFF; cdr3_nt: TGTGCCAGCGCTGGACTTTACGGGCAGTTCTTC
d_call: NA; clone_size: NA; cdr3_length: 16; v_call: TRBV15; j_call: TRBJ1-4; cdr3_aa: CATSRNLQAGLEKLFF; cdr3_nt: TGTGCCACCAGCAGAAATTTGCAGGCGGGACTTGAAAAACTGTTTTTT
d_call: NA; clone_size: NA; cdr3_length: 15; v_call: TRBV7-2; j_call: TRBJ2-7; cdr3_aa: CASSLDAPTAYEQYF; cdr3_nt: TGTGCCAGCAGCTTAGACGCCCCTACAGCCTACGAGCAGTACTTC
d_call: NA; clone_size: NA; cdr3_length: 15; v_call: TRBV28; j_call: TRBJ1-6; cdr3_aa: CASSGTSSYNSPLHF; cdr3_nt: TGTGCCAGCAGCGGAACGAGCTCCTATAATTCACCCCTCCACTTT
d_call: NA; clone_size: NA; cdr3_length: 16; v_call: TRBV9; j_call: TRBJ1-4; cdr3_aa: CASSRAVDTGSEKLFF; cdr3_nt: TGTGCCAGCAGCCGTGCAGTCGATACAGGGAGTGAAAAACTGTTTTTT
d_call: NA; clone_size: NA; cdr3_length: 15; v_call: TRBV27; j_call: TRBJ1-6; cdr3_aa: CASSPRTAGPVPLHF; cdr3_nt: TGTGCCAGCAGTCCACGGACAGCGGGGCCTGTACCCCTCCACTTT
d_call: TRBD2; clone_size: NA; cdr3_length: 16; v_call: TRBV7-2; j_call: TRBJ2-1; cdr3_aa: CASSPLSGIGNNEQFF; cdr3_nt: TGTGCCAGCAGCCCTCTTAGCGGGATTGGGAACAATGAGCAGTTCTTC
d_call: TRBD1; clone_size: once; cdr3_length: 16; v_call: TRBV5-1; j_call: TRBJ2-2; cdr3_aa: CASSLVGTANTGELFF; cdr3_nt: TGCGCCAGCAGCCTAGTTGGGACAGCGAACACCGGGGAGCTGTTTTTT
d_call: TRBD1; clone_size: NA; cdr3_length: 16; v_call: TRBV5-1; j_call: TRBJ1-1; cdr3_aa: CASSFAAGTVNTEAFF; cdr3_nt: TGCGCCAGCAGCTTTGCAGCCGGGACAGTGAACACTGAAGCTTTCTTT
d_call: NA; clone_size: NA; cdr3_length: 17; v_call: TRBV10-3; j_call: TRBJ1-2; cdr3_aa: CAISEPIRNRASYGYTF; cdr3_nt: TGTGCCATCAGTGAGCCGATACGGAACAGGGCAAGCTATGGCTACACCTTC
d_call: TRBD1; clone_size: NA; cdr3_length: 15; v_call: TRBV5-4; j_call: TRBJ1-2; cdr3_aa: CASSRDQGAGYGYTF; cdr3_nt: TGTGCCAGCAGCAGGGACCAGGGGGCGGGCTATGGCTACACCTTC
d_call: NA; clone_size: NA; cdr3_length: 15; v_call: TRBV6-6; j_call: TRBJ1-1; cdr3_aa: CASSWDITPNTEAFF; cdr3_nt: TGTGCCAGCAGTTGGGACATCACCCCGAACACTGAAGCTTTCTTT
d_call: NA; clone_size: NA; cdr3_length: 14; v_call: TRBV30; j_call: TRBJ2-2; cdr3_aa: CAWTNGPNTGELFF; cdr3_nt: TGTGCCTGGACGAACGGTCCTAACACCGGGGAGCTGTTTTTT
d_call: TRBD2; clone_size: NA; cdr3_length: 16; v_call: TRBV5-1; j_call: TRBJ2-1; cdr3_aa: CASSLAAGLAYNEQFF; cdr3_nt: TGCGCCAGCAGCTTGGCCGCGGGACTAGCTTACAATGAGCAGTTCTTC
d_call: NA; clone_size: NA; cdr3_length: 11; v_call: TRBV2; j_call: TRBJ1-2; cdr3_aa: CASSLSWGYTF; cdr3_nt: TGTGCCAGCAGTCTCAGTTGGGGCTACACCTTC
d_call: TRBD1; clone_size: NA; cdr3_length: 13; v_call: TRBV25-1; j_call: TRBJ2-7; cdr3_aa: CASRGTGEYEQYF; cdr3_nt: TGTGCCAGCAGGGGGACAGGGGAATACGAGCAGTACTTC
d_call: NA; clone_size: NA; cdr3_length: 14; v_call: TRBV5-6; j_call: TRBJ2-3; cdr3_aa: CASSSGLPTDTQYF; cdr3_nt: TGTGCCAGCAGCTCGGGACTTCCCACAGATACGCAGTATTTT
d_call: TRBD1; clone_size: NA; cdr3_length: 15; v_call: TRBV4-1; j_call: TRBJ2-7; cdr3_aa: CASSSYRDRDDEQYF; cdr3_nt: TGCGCCAGCAGTTCCTACCGGGACAGGGACGACGAGCAGTACTTC
d_call: TRBD1; clone_size: NA; cdr3_length: 13; v_call: TRBV5-1; j_call: TRBJ1-1; cdr3_aa: CASSSTGATEAFF; cdr3_nt: TGCGCCAGCAGCAGTACAGGGGCCACTGAAGCTTTCTTT
d_call: TRBD1; clone_size: NA; cdr3_length: 15; v_call: TRBV5-1; j_call: TRBJ2-7; cdr3_aa: CASSLDGTGPYEQYF; cdr3_nt: TGCGCCAGCAGCTTGGACGGGACAGGGCCTTACGAGCAGTACTTC
d_call: NA; clone_size: NA; cdr3_length: 15; v_call: TRBV4-3; j_call: TRBJ1-2; cdr3_aa: CASSQGVTANYGYTF; cdr3_nt: TGCGCCAGCAGCCAAGGGGTAACTGCTAACTATGGCTACACCTTC
d_call: NA; clone_size: NA; cdr3_length: 11; v_call: TRBV6-6; j_call: TRBJ2-7; cdr3_aa: CASSRGYEQYF; cdr3_nt: TGTGCCAGCAGTCGTGGCTACGAGCAGTACTTC
d_call: NA; clone_size: NA; cdr3_length: 15; v_call: TRBV11-2; j_call: TRBJ2-5; cdr3_aa: CASSPGVAAQETQYF; cdr3_nt: TGTGCCAGCAGCCCAGGGGTAGCGGCCCAAGAGACCCAGTACTTC
d_call: TRBD1; clone_size: NA; cdr3_length: 15; v_call: TRBV11-3; j_call: TRBJ1-1; cdr3_aa: CASSNTGTGNTEAFF; cdr3_nt: TGTGCCAGCAGCAACACCGGGACAGGGAACACTGAAGCTTTCTTT
d_call: TRBD2; clone_size: NA; cdr3_length: 13; v_call: TRBV28; j_call: TRBJ2-7; cdr3_aa: CASSFGGRDEQYF; cdr3_nt: TGTGCCAGCAGTTTTGGGGGGAGGGACGAGCAGTACTTC
d_call: NA; clone_size: NA; cdr3_length: 15; v_call: TRBV25-1; j_call: TRBJ2-1; cdr3_aa: CASSEPGGASNEQFF; cdr3_nt: TGTGCCAGCAGTGAGCCCGGGGGCGCAAGCAATGAGCAGTTCTTC
d_call: NA; clone_size: NA; cdr3_length: 13; v_call: TRBV6-5; j_call: TRBJ1-2; cdr3_aa: CASSPEWGQGYTF; cdr3_nt: TGTGCCAGCAGCCCAGAGTGGGGGCAGGGCTACACCTTC
d_call: NA; clone_size: NA; cdr3_length: 17; v_call: TRBV2; j_call: TRBJ2-7; cdr3_aa: CASSSRERLGGSYEQYF; cdr3_nt: TGTGCCAGCAGTAGCCGGGAGCGACTAGGGGGCTCCTACGAGCAGTACTTC
d_call: NA; clone_size: NA; cdr3_length: 14; v_call: TRBV28; j_call: TRBJ2-1; cdr3_aa: CASSIGGSYNEQFF; cdr3_nt: TGTGCCAGCAGTATTGGGGGGTCCTACAATGAGCAGTTCTTC
d_call: NA; clone_size: NA; cdr3_length: 15; v_call: TRBV5-1; j_call: TRBJ2-7; cdr3_aa: CASPSRTGPSYEQYF; cdr3_nt: TGCGCCAGCCCTTCTAGGACTGGCCCCTCCTACGAGCAGTACTTC
d_call: NA; clone_size: NA; cdr3_length: 14; v_call: TRBV2; j_call: TRBJ2-7; cdr3_aa: CASISLGSSGEQYF; cdr3_nt: TGTGCCAGCATCTCCCTCGGGAGCTCGGGCGAGCAGTACTTC
d_call: NA; clone_size: NA; cdr3_length: 13; v_call: TRBV5-1; j_call: TRBJ2-2; cdr3_aa: CASSLRNTGELFF; cdr3_nt: TGCGCCAGCAGCCTCCGCAACACCGGGGAGCTGTTTTTT
d_call: NA; clone_size: NA; cdr3_length: 13; v_call: TRBV6-4; j_call: TRBJ1-1; cdr3_aa: CASNQGSNTEAFF; cdr3_nt: TGTGCCAGCAACCAGGGGTCGAACACTGAAGCTTTCTTT
d_call: TRBD1; clone_size: NA; cdr3_length: 12; v_call: TRBV7-9; j_call: TRBJ2-5; cdr3_aa: CASSRGPETQYF; cdr3_nt: TGTGCCAGCAGTAGGGGGCCCGAGACCCAGTACTTC
d_call: NA; clone_size: NA; cdr3_length: 14; v_call: TRBV30; j_call: TRBJ2-3; cdr3_aa: CAWRLGGAPDTQYF; cdr3_nt: TGTGCCTGGAGATTAGGGGGGGCCCCAGATACGCAGTATTTT
d_call: NA; clone_size: NA; cdr3_length: 17; v_call: TRBV2; j_call: TRBJ1-4; cdr3_aa: CASSEGQRLNVWEKLFF; cdr3_nt: TGTGCCAGCAGTGAAGGGCAGCGGCTCAACGTTTGGGAAAAACTGTTTTTT
d_call: TRBD2; clone_size: NA; cdr3_length: 16; v_call: TRBV5-1; j_call: TRBJ2-5; cdr3_aa: CASSWGLAGGQETQYF; cdr3_nt: TGCGCCAGCAGCTGGGGACTAGCGGGGGGCCAAGAGACCCAGTACTTC
d_call: NA; clone_size: NA; cdr3_length: 19; v_call: TRBV12-5; j_call: TRBJ2-2; cdr3_aa: CASGLVVYGTQTNTGELFF; cdr3_nt: TGTGCTAGTGGTTTGGTAGTCTACGGGACTCAGACTAACACCGGGGAGCTGTTTTTT
d_call: NA; clone_size: NA; cdr3_length: 13; v_call: TRBV18; j_call: TRBJ1-1; cdr3_aa: CASSRGANTEAFF; cdr3_nt: TGTGCCAGCTCACGTGGAGCGAACACTGAAGCTTTCTTT
d_call: NA; clone_size: NA; cdr3_length: 12; v_call: TRBV5-1; j_call: TRBJ1-1; cdr3_aa: CASSPRGTEAFF; cdr3_nt: TGCGCCAGCAGCCCCCGAGGCACTGAAGCTTTCTTT
d_call: NA; clone_size: NA; cdr3_length: 12; v_call: TRBV2; j_call: TRBJ1-5; cdr3_aa: CASSESIQPQHF; cdr3_nt: TGTGCCAGCAGTGAGAGTATTCAGCCCCAGCATTTT
d_call: NA; clone_size: once; cdr3_length: 17; v_call: TRBV4-1; j_call: TRBJ2-2; cdr3_aa: CASSHQSLQGQTGELFF; cdr3_nt: TGCGCCAGCAGCCACCAGAGCCTCCAGGGGCAAACCGGGGAGCTGTTTTTT
d_call: NA; clone_size: NA; cdr3_length: 15; v_call: TRBV6-1; j_call: TRBJ1-3; cdr3_aa: CASSTGRGTGTTIYF; cdr3_nt: TGTGCCAGCAGCACCGGGAGGGGAACGGGAACCACCATATATTTT
d_call: TRBD1; clone_size: NA; cdr3_length: 16; v_call: TRBV6-6; j_call: TRBJ2-1; cdr3_aa: CASRTDWGQTYNEQFF; cdr3_nt: TGTGCCAGCAGAACCGACTGGGGACAGACCTACAATGAGCAGTTCTTC
d_call: NA; clone_size: NA; cdr3_length: 16; v_call: TRBV25-1; j_call: TRBJ2-6; cdr3_aa: CASSEVKFTGANVLTF; cdr3_nt: TGTGCCAGCAGTGAAGTTAAGTTCACTGGGGCCAACGTCCTGACTTTC
d_call: TRBD1; clone_size: NA; cdr3_length: 16; v_call: TRBV29-1; j_call: TRBJ2-3; cdr3_aa: CSAGAGTGGSTDTQYF; cdr3_nt: TGCAGCGCCGGGGCCGGGACAGGGGGGAGCACAGATACGCAGTATTTT
d_call: TRBD2; clone_size: NA; cdr3_length: 18; v_call: TRBV9; j_call: TRBJ2-1; cdr3_aa: CASSVGTSGIWSYNEQFF; cdr3_nt: TGTGCCAGCAGCGTCGGGACTAGCGGGATTTGGTCCTACAATGAGCAGTTCTTC